These 32 T cell receptor beta chains came from one sample sequenced in a study of blood T cell repertoires in COVID-19 (dated by TCRdb to between 2020 and 2021). The protocol used for the library was the immunoSEQ multiplex PCR assay. TCRdb took over this immuneACCESS table, retaining in-frame rearrangements with V and J assigned. Such tables are incomplete; in checked studies, under half of the missing clones stem from an unresolved V gene, and the remainder is unexplained. The table for this sample lists approximately 250,000 clones; less than 85% of them were counted only once. The top ten hold about 4.3% of the sample. The sample taken for sequencing was peripheral blood. The receptors shown here come from a man aged 55-75 years who had recovered from COVID-19.

The V and J genes are TRBV7-3 and TRBJ2-2; 8 nucleotides line up with TRBD1. Germline trimming cut 0 bases from V and 4 bases from J; bases unmatched to any gene: 7. Germline V CDR1 and CDR2: SGHTA, FQGTGA. The CDR3 runs to 17 residues. CDR3 bases: TGTGCCAGCAGCTTAACTCGGACAGGGCGTCGCACCGGGGAGCTGTTTTTT. Translated, it gives CASSLTRTGRRTGELFF.

This chain joins TRBV7-9 and TRBJ1-1; 7 nucleotides match TRBD1. J was trimmed by 0 bases and V by 5 bases; bases with no gene match: 12. The CDR3 has 17 amino acids. Germline assignment: CDR1 SEHNR and CDR2 FQNEAQ (reference sequence). CDR3 residues: CASSRPGTVSVNTEAFF. Here the CDR3 DNA reads TGTGCCAGCAGCCGCCCTGGGACAGTCTCCGTGAACACTGAAGCTTTCTTT.

V is TRBV6-6 and J is TRBJ1-2; D gene uncertain. The CDR3 has 11 amino acids. CDR1 and CDR2 from the germline V gene are MNHNY and SVGAGI (reference sequence). Trimming left V 2 bases short and J 8 bases short, with 6 bases between. The CDR3 coding sequence is TGTGCCAGCAGTTACAGGGAGGGCTACACCTTC. As protein: CASSYREGYTF.

The genes are TRBV5-4 and TRBJ1-1; 9 bases agree with TRBD1. Trimming took 5 bases from V and 1 from J; bases not matched to a gene: 3. Germline assignment: CDR1 SGHNT and CDR2 YYREEE (reference sequence). The CDR3 runs 14 residues. The CDR3 nucleotides read TGTGCCAGCAGGACAGGGGGTCGGAACACTGAAGCTTTCTTT. Translated: CASRTGGRNTEAFF.

This rearrangement joins TRBV18 to TRBJ2-1; tentative D call: TRBD2 (5 bases). Germline CDR1 KGHSH, CDR2 LQKENI. This CDR3 comprises 13 residues. Trimming cost V 5 bases and J 6 bases, with 11 bases left between them. The CDR3 sequence is CASSAGLSNEQFF. The CDR3 nucleotides read TGTGCCAGCTCAGCAGGACTGAGCAATGAGCAGTTCTTC.

The gene calls are TRBV19 and TRBJ1-1; D not certain. CDR3 length equals 13 residues. V lost 6 bases and J lost 1, with 9 bases in between. Germline-derived CDR1 and CDR2 are LNHDA and SQIVND (reference sequence). The CDR3 DNA is TGTGCCAGTAGCCAAAACAGGAACACTGAAGCTTTCTTT. It is translated as CASSQNRNTEAFF. Full variable domain (outside the CDR3, taken from reference TRBV19 and TRBJ1-1): DGGITQSPKYLFRKEGQNVTLSCEQNLNHDAMYWYRQDPGQGLRLIYYSQIVNDFQKGDIAEGYSVSREKKESFPLTVTSAQKNPTAFYLCASSQNRNTEAFFGQGTRLTVV.

This sequence joins TRBV14 and TRBJ2-1, with D perhaps TRBD2 (6 bases). V was shortened by 0 bases and J by 2 bases, with 14 bases between the two germline ends. Germline CDR1 is SGHDN and CDR2 is FVKESK. The CDR3 consists of 17 residues. CDR3 coding DNA: TGTGCCAGCAGCCAAGATATTTGGGGGGAGCCCTACAATGAGCAGTTCTTC. This gives the protein CASSQDIWGEPYNEQFF.

CDR3 in amino acids: CASSQTGEVETQYF. DNA for the CDR3: TGTGCCAGCAGCCAAACAGGGGAGGTAGAGACCCAGTACTTC. V and J are TRBV3-1 (or the pseudogene TRBV3-2) and TRBJ2-5; TRBD1 is a possible D gene (7 bases). Germline V gene lookup returns CDR1 LGHDT and CDR2 YNNKEL (reference sequence). This CDR3 has 14 residues. Trimming stripped 2 bases from V and 4 bases from J, with 11 bases between.

This clone was observed a single time. V is TRBV5-4 and J is TRBJ2-7; the match to TRBD2 covers 11 bases. The J segment lost 3 bases and the V segment lost 3 bases, leaving 11 bases of the junction unmatched. Germline lookup yields CDR1 SGHNT and CDR2 YYREEE (reference sequence). This CDR3 contains 17 residues. CDR3 residues: CASSSPRPGLADYEQYF. DNA of the CDR3: TGTGCCAGCAGCTCTCCTCGTCCGGGACTAGCGGACTACGAGCAGTACTTC.

This chain uses TRBV12-5 with TRBJ1-5; D unresolved. The CDR3 totals 15 residues. Looked up from germline, CDR1 is LGHNT and CDR2 is FRNRAP. The germline V and J ends were trimmed by 0 bases and 4 bases, with 10 bases remaining between them. This CDR3 reads CASGLVYSLNQPQHF. DNA for the CDR3: TGTGCTAGTGGTTTGGTATACAGTCTGAATCAGCCCCAGCATTTT.

A few counts support this clone. The chain couples TRBV24-1 to TRBJ1-1; D ambiguous. The CDR3 is made up of 11 amino acids. Between the trimmed V and J ends, which lost 0 bases and 10 bases, there was a span of 5 bases. Germline V CDR1 and CDR2: KGHDR, SFDVKD. The chain's CDR3 is CATSDLKRAFF. The CDR3 DNA sequence: TGTGCCACCAGTGATTTGAAGAGAGCTTTCTTT.

In its sample, this clone ranks as medium-sized. The genes are TRBV7-9 and TRBJ2-2, with 8 bases lining up with TRBD1. CDR3 size: 16 residues. From germline, CDR1 is SEHNR and CDR2 FQNEAQ (reference sequence). Germline trimming cut 5 bases from V and 9 bases from J; bases unmatched to any gene: 14. The DNA of the CDR3 is TGTGCCAGCAGCCAAGGGGCAGGGGGCGTTAAACGGGAGCTGTTTTTT. Amino acids: CASSQGAGGVKRELFF.

This chain joins TRBV7-3 and TRBJ2-5, with D possibly being TRBD1 (6 bases). V was clipped by 7 bases and J by 14 bases, with 11 bases between them. The CDR3 covers 9 residues. Germline CDR1 SGHTA, CDR2 FQGTGA. CDR3 coding DNA: TGTGCCAGCAAAAGGACAGTCTACTTC. This sequence encodes CASKRTVYF.

CDR3 sequence reads: CASIHTSRLAGTDTQYF. The CDR3 DNA reads as TGTGCCAGCATCCATACCTCTAGACTAGCGGGCACAGATACGCAGTATTTT. This rearrangement joins TRBV28 to TRBJ2-3; 9 bases match TRBD2. Trimming cost V 7 bases and J 1 base; bases outside gene matches: 12. This CDR3 is 17 amino acids long. Germline CDR1 MDHEN, CDR2 SYDVKM.

This rearrangement joins TRBV7-2 to TRBJ2-2, with TRBD2 matching 9 bases. Germline lookup yields CDR1 SGHTA and CDR2 FQGNSA. This CDR3 contains 19 residues. With V trimmed by 1 base and J by 3 bases, 12 bases remained unmatched. This CDR3 reads CASSLELVASGDYTGELFF. CDR3 nucleotide sequence: TGTGCCAGCAGCTTAGAACTCGTGGCTAGCGGGGACTACACCGGGGAGCTGTTTTTT.

This chain joins TRBV19 and TRBJ2-2; tentative D call: TRBD2 (6 bases). Trimming cost V 3 bases and J 3 bases, with 8 bases left between them. CDR1 and CDR2 from the germline V gene are LNHDA and SQIVND (reference sequence). The CDR3 contains 14 residues. CDR3 nucleotide sequence: TGTGCCAGTAGTATTGGACTACACACCGGGGAGCTGTTTTTT. Translating it yields CASSIGLHTGELFF.

The chain recombines TRBV4-1 with TRBJ1-6, with 10 bases fitting TRBD1. The germline V gene has CDR1 MGHRA and CDR2 YSYEKL. The ends lost 6 bases at V and 7 bases at J; junction bases unmatched: 3. The CDR3 extends over 14 amino acids. The CDR3 nucleotides read TGCGCCAGCAGGGAGACAGGGGGCAATTCACCCCTCCACTTT. Its protein is CASRETGGNSPLHF.

This chain links TRBV4-2 with TRBJ2-3, with 10 bases that match TRBD2. The CDR3 length is 17 residues. J was trimmed by 2 bases and V by 2 bases; bases with no gene match: 7. CDR1 is LGHNA, CDR2 YNFKEQ, per germline. CDR3 coding DNA: TGTGCCAGCAGCCAACTTCAAGCGGGGGGGTTCACAGATACGCAGTATTTT. This encodes CASSQLQAGGFTDTQYF.

In the case of this clone: In the same sample, other DNA sequences code for this CDR3. CDR3 DNA sequence: TGCGCCAGCAGCTTGTTGACTAGCGGCACAGATACGCAGTATTTT. It encodes CASSLLTSGTDTQYF. The chain has TRBV5-1 and TRBJ2-3, with 8 bases that match TRBD2. Germline CDR1 and CDR2: SGHRS and YFSETQ. V lost 1 base and J lost 1; bases outside the gene matches: 2. The CDR3 sequence is 15 residues long.

This chain connects TRBV27 to TRBJ2-7; 8 bases match TRBD1. The germline V gene encodes CDR1 MNHEY and CDR2 SMNVEV (reference sequence). This CDR3 spans 14 amino acids. The V gene end was trimmed by 5 bases and the J gene end by 6 bases; junction bases not matched to a gene: 9. CDR3: CASSTRDRPIEQYF. The CDR3 bases are TGTGCCAGCAGTACGCGGGACAGGCCGATCGAGCAGTACTTC.

The chain recombines TRBV19 with TRBJ1-3, with TRBD1 identical over 8 bases. J gave up 0 bases and V 2 bases, and 0 bases lay outside the gene matches. The CDR3 runs to 15 residues. CDR1 is LNHDA and CDR2 is SQIVND in the germline V gene (reference sequence). The CDR3 region is CASSIQGASGNTIYF. In DNA, the CDR3 is TGTGCCAGTAGTATACAGGGGGCCTCTGGAAACACCATATATTTT. The complete variable domain, with remaining parts taken from reference TRBV19 and TRBJ1-3, reads DGGITQSPKYLFRKEGQNVTLSCEQNLNHDAMYWYRQDPGQGLRLIYYSQIVNDFQKGDIAEGYSVSREKKESFPLTVTSAQKNPTAFYLCASSIQGASGNTIYFGEGSWLTVV.

The V call is TRBV10-3, the J call TRBJ2-5; unclear D gene. The CDR3 has 15 amino acids. V was trimmed by 4 bases and J by 3 bases, leaving 15 bases between them. CDR1 is ENHRY and CDR2 is SYGVKD in the germline V gene. CDR3 DNA: TGTGCCATCAGTGCGAGTCTAGGCGGTAAAGAGACCCAGTACTTC. This encodes CAISASLGGKETQYF.

The V call is TRBV28, the J call TRBJ2-2, with D possibly TRBD2 on 7 matching bases. The CDR3 sequence is 16 residues long. Trimming took off 5 bases at V and 3 bases at J, with 16 bases between the two ends. Germline lookup yields CDR1 MDHEN and CDR2 SYDVKM. CDR3 DNA sequence: TGTGCCAGCAGTCCCGAGGGGGGGCCTGACACCGGGGAGCTGTTTTTT. Protein product: CASSPEGGPDTGELFF. Filled out from reference TRBV28 and TRBJ2-2, the complete variable domain reads DVKVTQSSRYLVKRTGEKVFLECVQDMDHENMFWYRQDPGLGLRLIYFSYDVKMKEKGDIPEGYSVSREKKERFSLILESASTNQTSMYLCASSPEGGPDTGELFFGEGSRLTVL.

The chain links TRBV2 to TRBJ2-2; 9 bases match TRBD2. Germline CDR1 is SNHLY and CDR2 is FYNNEI. The V segment lost 7 bases and the J segment 4 bases; nucleotides outside the gene matches: 10. The CDR3 runs to 16 residues. The CDR3 protein is CASTEQTSGVTGELFF. The CDR3 region has the DNA TGTGCCAGCACAGAACAGACTAGCGGTGTCACCGGGGAGCTGTTTTTT.

The genes are TRBV7-8 and TRBJ1-2; D not certain. Trimming removed 2 bases from V and 2 bases from J, with 15 bases in between. There are 16 residues in the CDR3. Germline CDR1 reads SGHVS; CDR2 reads FQNEAQ. This CDR3 is CASSLLGQLKNYGYTF. The CDR3 bases are TGTGCCAGCAGCTTACTAGGTCAGTTGAAGAACTATGGCTACACCTTC.

This chain links TRBV6-5 with TRBJ1-1, with 7 bases identical to TRBD1. This CDR3 is built from 14 residues. Trimming took 4 bases from V and 7 from J; bases not matched to a gene: 9. CDR1 and CDR2 (germline): MNHEY, SVGAGI. Written as DNA, the CDR3 is TGTGCCAGCAGTTTACAGGGGAGCAGCATTGAAGCTTTCTTT. Protein product: CASSLQGSSIEAFF.

The chain carries TRBV13 and TRBJ1-3; 11 bases map to TRBD1. V lost 1 base and J lost 1; bases outside the gene matches: 6. This CDR3 contains 18 residues. Germline V lookup: CDR1 PRHDT, CDR2 FYEKMQ (reference sequence). Here the CDR3 reads CASSLVGQGVRSGNTIYF. The CDR3 region has the DNA TGTGCCAGCAGCTTAGTGGGACAGGGGGTGAGGTCTGGAAACACCATATATTTT.

This rearrangement joins TRBV12-3 or TRBV12-4 to TRBJ1-2, with D possibly TRBD1 on 5 matching bases. V was trimmed by 7 bases and J by 3 bases, leaving 12 bases between them. The CDR3 has 13 amino acids. The CDR3 coding sequence is TGTGCCAGCACTCCGGACAAGTACTATGGCTACACCTTC. Translation gives CASTPDKYYGYTF.

The rearrangement joins TRBV7-2 to TRBJ2-2, with D perhaps TRBD2 (5 bases). Deletions cut 5 bases from V and 1 base from J, with 14 bases between. The germline gives CDR1 SGHTA, CDR2 FQGNSA. The CDR3 extends over 16 amino acids. The chain's CDR3 is CASSPRRSGNTGELFF. The CDR3 region has the DNA TGTGCCAGCAGCCCACGTAGGAGCGGGAACACCGGGGAGCTGTTTTTT.

This chain links TRBV23-1 with TRBJ2-2; 9 nucleotides agree with TRBD1. TRBV23-1 is treated as an ORF (open reading frame) with a function not yet certain. J lost 5 bases, V lost 3 bases, and 4 bases had no gene match. CDR3 length: 15 amino acids. CDR3 amino acids: CASSHLGQGTGELFF. CDR3 sequence (DNA): TGCGCCAGCAGTCATTTGGGACAGGGAACCGGGGAGCTGTTTTTT.

The chain employs TRBV9 and TRBJ2-7, with TRBD1 matching over 10 bases. Looked up from germline, CDR1 is SGDLS and CDR2 is YYNGEE. J was trimmed by 4 bases and V by 0 bases; bases with no gene match: 1. This CDR3 comprises 14 residues. Here the CDR3 reads CASSVEGQGYEQYF. The CDR3 DNA reads TGTGCCAGCAGCGTAGAGGGACAGGGGTACGAGCAGTACTTC. Together with reference TRBV9 and TRBJ2-7, the CDR3 gives the full variable domain: DSGVTQTPKHLITATGQRVTLRCSPRSGDLSVYWYQQSLDQGLQFLIQYYNGEERAKGNILERFSAQQFPDLHSELNLSSLELGDSALYFCASSVEGQGYEQYFGPGTRLTVT.

This clone has only a few counts. The chain couples TRBV4-2 to TRBJ2-7; D is uncertain. V gave up 0 bases and J gave up 4 bases, with 4 bases separating them. CDR1 and CDR2 (germline): LGHNA, YNFKEQ. This CDR3 contains 12 residues. CDR3 sequence reads: CASSQDPYEQYF. As DNA, the CDR3 is TGTGCCAGCAGCCAAGACCCTTACGAGCAGTACTTC.